Listed below are T cell receptor beta chains from one sample, sequenced in a study of cytomegalovirus exposure and HLA in healthy donors. Assay: immunoSEQ multiplex PCR; the TCRdb copy retains only in-frame clones and omits some. Here the sample table reports 96,000 or so clones. The sequenced sample was PBMCs. The origin of the receptors is a girl aged 5-17 years in good health and CMV-seropositive. Both conserved end residues are part of each CDR3. The order of the fields is J gene, D gene, V gene, CDR3 protein, CDR3 DNA. A D gene is named only where the DNA matches it firmly.

>TRBJ2-5|NA|TRBV11-3
CASSLEGGGKTQYF
TGTGCCAGCAGCTTAGAAGGGGGTGGAAAGACCCAGTACTTC
>TRBJ2-1|TRBD2|TRBV10-3
CAISEGSGGAREQFF
TGTGCCATCAGTGAAGGGAGCGGGGGGGCCCGGGAGCAGTTCTTC
>TRBJ2-1|NA|TRBV7-9
CASSLEGRGEFF
TGTGCCAGCAGCTTAGAGGGCCGCGGGGAGTTCTTC
>TRBJ2-1|TRBD1|TRBV29-1
CSFRDRDHNEQFF
TGCAGCTTCCGGGACAGGGACCACAATGAGCAGTTCTTC
>TRBJ2-3|TRBD2|TRBV6-5
CASTFFGGEGDTQYF
TGTGCCAGCACATTTTTTGGGGGGGAAGGGGATACGCAGTATTTT
>TRBJ1-1|TRBD1|TRBV19
CASSTGQGTEAFF
TGTGCCAGTAGTACCGGACAGGGCACTGAAGCTTTCTTT
>TRBJ1-6|NA|TRBV9
CASSPGDSPLHF
TGTGCCAGCAGCCCGGGGGATTCACCCCTCCACTTT
>TRBJ2-1|TRBD2|TRBV7-3
CASSLSGTIYNEQFF
TGTGCCAGCAGCTTATCCGGGACTATCTACAATGAGCAGTTCTTC
>TRBJ1-1|NA|TRBV6-5
CASSYSNEDSEAFF
TGTGCCAGCAGTTACTCCAACGAGGATTCCGAAGCTTTCTTT
>TRBJ1-2|TRBD1|TRBV6-1
CASSKGAGYGYTF
TGTGCCAGCAGTAAGGGGGCTGGGTATGGCTACACCTTC
>TRBJ1-2|NA|TRBV10-3
CAIRAHGYTF
TGTGCCATCAGGGCACATGGCTACACCTTC
>TRBJ2-5|NA|TRBV7-9
CASSSGQFGETQYF
TGTGCCAGCAGCTCTGGACAGTTTGGGGAGACCCAGTACTTC
>TRBJ1-1|NA|TRBV4-2
CASSPLTDRENTEAFF
TGTGCCAGCAGCCCATTGACGGACAGAGAGAACACTGAAGCTTTCTTT
>TRBJ2-7|TRBD1|TRBV19
CASSIGTGTYEQYF
TGTGCCAGTAGTATAGGGACAGGGACCTACGAGCAGTACTTC